These 5 T cell receptor beta chains were sequenced from one sample in a study of blood T cell repertoires in COVID-19. Produced via immunoSEQ multiplex PCR; TCRdb's table is partial and in-frame only. This table holds 250,000 to 300,000 clones, 80% to 90% found once. The sample consisted of peripheral blood. The receptors were gathered from a woman aged 70-85 years with acute or convalescent COVID-19.

This chain joins TRBV2 and TRBJ1-1; D gene uncertain. The CDR3 loop spans 13 amino acids. With 3 bases removed from V and 4 bases from J, the gap between germline ends came to 9 bases. Germline V CDR1 and CDR2: SNHLY, FYNNEI. CDR3: CASSDPRGTEAFF. Here the CDR3 DNA reads TGTGCCAGCAGTGACCCCAGAGGCACTGAAGCTTTCTTT.

The chain has TRBV2 and TRBJ1-6; 9 bases line up with TRBD1. The CDR3 runs 14 residues. Germline loops: CDR1 SNHLY, CDR2 FYNNEI. The junction had 1 base not matched to a gene; V was cut back by 1 base and J by 9 bases. The CDR3 sequence: CASSEDRGLSPLHF. The CDR3 DNA sequence: TGTGCCAGCAGTGAAGACAGGGGGCTTTCACCCCTCCACTTT.

This sequence joins TRBV2 and TRBJ1-6, with 8 bases matching TRBD1. V lost 6 bases, J lost 7 bases, and 2 bases stayed unmatched. This CDR3 has 13 amino acids. Germline V gene lookup returns CDR1 SNHLY and CDR2 FYNNEI. CDR3 DNA: TGTGCCAGCAGCGGACAGGGAAATTCACCCCTCCACTTT. As protein: CASSGQGNSPLHF.

The V and J genes are TRBV27 and TRBJ1-2, with 7 nucleotides matching TRBD1. CDR3 length: 14 residues. The germline CDR1 and CDR2 sequences are MNHEY and SMNVEV (reference sequence). Germline trimming cut 7 bases from V and 3 bases from J; bases unmatched to any gene: 8. CDR3 nucleotide sequence: TGTGCCAGCAAAGAAGGGGGCCGGGACTATGGCTACACCTTC. As protein: CASKEGGRDYGYTF.

The CDR3 sequence is CASSGPGTSEKKQFF. The CDR3, as DNA: TGTGCCAGCAGCGGCCCCGGGACTAGCGAAAAAAAGCAGTTCTTC. This chain joins TRBV5-4 and TRBJ2-1; 10 nucleotides align to TRBD2. The CDR3 sequence is 15 residues long. Trimming took 4 bases from V and 11 from J; bases not matched to a gene: 12. Germline lookup yields CDR1 SGHNT and CDR2 YYREEE (reference sequence). The whole variable domain, filled in from reference TRBV5-4 and TRBJ2-1, reads ETGVTQSPTHLIKTRGQQVTLRCSSQSGHNTVSWYQQALGQGPQFIFQYYREEENGRGNFPPRFSGLQFPNYSSELNVNALELDDSALYLCASSGPGTSEKKQFFGPGTRLTVL.